The rows below give T cell receptor beta chains drawn from one sample of a study of T cell responses to AZD1222 COVID-19 vaccine. Repertoires were generated with immunoSEQ multiplex PCR, while TCRdb's copy carries only in-frame clones and drops some. The sample shows 130,000 to 150,000 clones, roughly 91% of them seen only once. Sequencing used peripheral blood, obtained on day 0 of AZD1222 vaccination. The receptors shown here come from an adult in good health. The CDR3 runs from the conserved cysteine through the conserved F or W. A D gene is named only where the DNA matches it firmly. A row's size may be missing; if present it is once, few, many or a size class.

J,size,D,V,DNA,CDR3
TRBJ1-2,once,TRBD1,TRBV5-1,TGCGCCAGCAGCTTGGAGGGGGCTACCTATGGCTACACCTTC,CASSLEGATYGYTF
TRBJ2-3,-,TRBD2,TRBV3-1/TRBV3-2,TGTGCCAGCAGCCAAGATCACAACGGGAGGGCCGGAGATACGCAGTATTTT,CASSQDHNGRAGDTQYF
TRBJ1-2,-,TRBD1,TRBV19,TGTGCCAGTAGTGCCAATCGACAGGGTCGGGCCTATGGCTACACCTTC,CASSANRQGRAYGYTF
TRBJ2-7,-,TRBD1,TRBV5-1,TGCGCCAGCAGCTTCACAGGGGGGTCCGTCTTGGACGAGCAGTACTTC,CASSFTGGSVLDEQYF
TRBJ2-2,-,-,TRBV29-1,TGCAGCGTTGAGCCCAACACCGGGGAGCTGTTTTTT,CSVEPNTGELFF
TRBJ1-1,-,TRBD1,TRBV27,TGTGCCAGCAGGTGGGACAGCTTCAACACTGAAGCTTTCTTT,CASRWDSFNTEAFF
TRBJ2-7,-,-,TRBV9,TGTGCCAGCAGCGTAGGATACGAGCAGTACTTC,CASSVGYEQYF
TRBJ2-7,once,TRBD1,TRBV5-4,TGTGCCAGCAGCTTGGGGGCGGGACAGGGCTCCTACGAGCAGTACTTC,CASSLGAGQGSYEQYF
TRBJ2-5,-,-,TRBV3-1/TRBV3-2,TGTGCCAGCAGCCAACAAGAGACCCAGTACTTC,CASSQQETQYF
TRBJ2-1,once,TRBD2,TRBV13,TGTGCCAGCAGCTACCTTCGGGGGGGCGCCTACAATGAGCAGTTCTTC,CASSYLRGGAYNEQFF
TRBJ2-3,-,-,TRBV5-1,TGCGCCAGCACCCCCGAGGGCAGGGTGACAGATACGCAGTATTTT,CASTPEGRVTDTQYF
TRBJ1-2,few,TRBD1,TRBV10-2,TGCGCCAGACCAAGACAGGGAAACTATGGCTACACCTTC,CARPRQGNYGYTF
TRBJ2-3,-,-,TRBV7-3,TGTGCCAGCAGCTTAGGCAGGGGGAGGGCAGATACGCAGTATTTT,CASSLGRGRADTQYF
TRBJ1-2,-,-,TRBV25-1,TGTGCCAGCAGCGACCCCCGGGGTTCCGGTGAGGGCTACACCTTC,CASSDPRGSGEGYTF
TRBJ1-3,-,TRBD1,TRBV5-1,TGCGCCAGCAGCTCCTACAGGGGGCCGGGAAACACCATATATTTT,CASSSYRGPGNTIYF
TRBJ2-7,-,TRBD2,TRBV12-5,TGTGCTAGTGGTTTGACCCCGGGGGGGGAGAACTACGAGCAGTACTTC,CASGLTPGGENYEQYF
TRBJ2-1,-,-,TRBV5-1,TGCGCCAGCAGCTTTGGGACTCTCAATGAGCAGTTCTTC,CASSFGTLNEQFF
TRBJ2-7,-,-,TRBV7-9,TGTGCCAGCAGCTTAGAGGATTACTCAAACGAGCAGTACTTC,CASSLEDYSNEQYF
TRBJ2-1,-,-,TRBV7-3,TGTGCCAGCAGCTCCCCCCCTGGTTATGAGCAGTTCTTC,CASSSPPGYEQFF
TRBJ2-7,-,-,TRBV11-2,TGTGCCAGCAGCTTAGCTGGGCAGGCTCCTGGAAGCGAGCAGTACTTC,CASSLAGQAPGSEQYF
TRBJ1-6,-,-,TRBV6-5,TGTGCCAGCGCTCCGGGACTCCTGCCCCTCCACTTT,CASAPGLLPLHF
TRBJ2-1,-,TRBD2,TRBV6-5,TGTGCCAGCACCGCGGGGAGCGGGGGTTACAATGAGCAGTTCTTC,CASTAGSGGYNEQFF
TRBJ2-5,-,TRBD2,TRBV7-2,TGTGCCAGCAGCCCCCTGATTGGGCTAGCGGGAGGAGAGACCCAGTACTTC,CASSPLIGLAGGETQYF
TRBJ1-6,-,-,TRBV18,TGTGCCAGCTCAACTCTGGACAGCTATAATTCACCCCTCCACTTT,CASSTLDSYNSPLHF
TRBJ2-5,-,-,TRBV30,TGTGCCTGGAGTGTCTCTCAAGAGACCCAGTACTTC,CAWSVSQETQYF
TRBJ2-7,-,TRBD2,TRBV27,TGTGCCAGCACCACGGGACTAGCGGGAGGCGAGCAGTACTTC,CASTTGLAGGEQYF
TRBJ1-5,-,TRBD1,TRBV4-2,TGTGCCAGCAGCCAAGACCAGGGACAGAACAATCAGCCCCAGCATTTT,CASSQDQGQNNQPQHF
TRBJ1-1,-,-,TRBV11-2,TGTGCCAGCAGCTTAAGTCCAGGGAGCACTGAAGCTTTCTTT,CASSLSPGSTEAFF
TRBJ1-6,-,TRBD1,TRBV9,TGTGCCAGCAGCCTGGACAGGGATTCACCCCTCCACTTT,CASSLDRDSPLHF
TRBJ1-2,once,-,TRBV10-1,TGCGCCAGCAGTGAGTCTGTTACGGGTCGCTACACCTTC,CASSESVTGRYTF
TRBJ1-4,-,TRBD1,TRBV19,TGTGCCAGTACCGTCCAGGGGGCCACTAATGAAAAACTGTTTTTT,CASTVQGATNEKLFF
TRBJ1-3,-,TRBD1,TRBV29-1,TGCAGCGTTGCGGACAGGAGTGGAAACACCATATATTTT,CSVADRSGNTIYF
TRBJ1-5,-,-,TRBV2,TGTGCCAGCACAGGCAGCAATCAGCCCCAGCATTTT,CASTGSNQPQHF
TRBJ1-4,-,-,TRBV12-3/TRBV12-4,TGTGCCAGCAGTTTGATTGGGGAAAAACTGTTTTTT,CASSLIGEKLFF
TRBJ1-5,-,-,TRBV16,TGTGCCAGCAGCCAATGGGCGAGTGATAGCAATCAGCCCCAGCATTTT,CASSQWASDSNQPQHF
TRBJ2-7,-,-,TRBV12-5,TGTGCTAGTGGTTTGAGCCCCTTGCGCGGACCTAATCCCTTTTACGAGCAGTACTTC,CASGLSPLRGPNPFYEQYF